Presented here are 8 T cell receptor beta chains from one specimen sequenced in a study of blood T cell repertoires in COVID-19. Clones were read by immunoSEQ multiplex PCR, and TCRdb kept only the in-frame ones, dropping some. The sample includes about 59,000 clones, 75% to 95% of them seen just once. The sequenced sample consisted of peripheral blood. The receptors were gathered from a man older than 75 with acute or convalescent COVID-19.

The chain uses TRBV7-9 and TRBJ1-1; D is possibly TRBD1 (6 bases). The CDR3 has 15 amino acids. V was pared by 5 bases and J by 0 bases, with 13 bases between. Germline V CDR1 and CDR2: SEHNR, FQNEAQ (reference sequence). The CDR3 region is CASSGRTAMNTEAFF. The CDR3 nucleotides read TGTGCCAGCAGCGGGCGGACAGCCATGAACACTGAAGCTTTCTTT.

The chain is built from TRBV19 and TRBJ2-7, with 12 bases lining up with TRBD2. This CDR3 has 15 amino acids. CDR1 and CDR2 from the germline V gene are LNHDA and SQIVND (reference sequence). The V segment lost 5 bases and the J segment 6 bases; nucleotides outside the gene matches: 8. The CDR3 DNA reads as TGTGCCAGTAGTGTCGCTAGCGGGGGGGCCTCCGAGCAGTACTTC. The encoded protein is CASSVASGGASEQYF.

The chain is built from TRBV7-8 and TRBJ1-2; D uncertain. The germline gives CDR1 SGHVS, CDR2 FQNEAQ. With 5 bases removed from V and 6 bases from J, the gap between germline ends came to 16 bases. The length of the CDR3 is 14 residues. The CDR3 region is CASSVQTPRDGYTF. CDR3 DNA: TGTGCCAGCAGCGTACAGACCCCGAGGGATGGCTACACCTTC.

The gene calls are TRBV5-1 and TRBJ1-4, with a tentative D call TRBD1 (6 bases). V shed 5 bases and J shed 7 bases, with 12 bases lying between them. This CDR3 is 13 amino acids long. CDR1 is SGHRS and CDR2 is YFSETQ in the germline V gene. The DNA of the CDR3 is TGCGCCAGCAGTACCGGGACACCTGAAAAACTGTTTTTT. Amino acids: CASSTGTPEKLFF.

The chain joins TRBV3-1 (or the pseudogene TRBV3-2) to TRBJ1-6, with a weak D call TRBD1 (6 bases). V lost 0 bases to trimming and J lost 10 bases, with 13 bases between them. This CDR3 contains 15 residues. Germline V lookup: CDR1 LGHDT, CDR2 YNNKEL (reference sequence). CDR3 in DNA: TGTGCCAGCAGCCAAGATCGGGGGGCTGGATCACCCCTCCACTTT. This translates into CASSQDRGAGSPLHF.

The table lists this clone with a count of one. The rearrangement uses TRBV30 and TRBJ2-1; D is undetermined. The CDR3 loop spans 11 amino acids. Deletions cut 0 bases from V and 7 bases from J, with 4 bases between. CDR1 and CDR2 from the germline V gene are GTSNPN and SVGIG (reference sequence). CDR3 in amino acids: CAWSVLNEQFF. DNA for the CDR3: TGTGCCTGGAGTGTACTAAATGAGCAGTTCTTC. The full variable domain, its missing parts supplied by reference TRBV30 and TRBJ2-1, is SQTIHQWPATLVQPVGSPLSLECTVEGTSNPNLYWYRQAAGRGLQLLFYSVGIGQISSEVPQNLSASRPQDRQFILSSKKLLLSDSGFYLCAWSVLNEQFFGPGTRLTVL.

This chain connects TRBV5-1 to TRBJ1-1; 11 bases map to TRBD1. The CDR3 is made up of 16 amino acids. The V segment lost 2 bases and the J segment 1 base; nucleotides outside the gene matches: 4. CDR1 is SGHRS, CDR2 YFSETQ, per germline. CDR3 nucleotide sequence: TGCGCCAGCAGCTTCCGCGGGACAGGGGGGAACACTGAAGCTTTCTTT. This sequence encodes CASSFRGTGGNTEAFF.

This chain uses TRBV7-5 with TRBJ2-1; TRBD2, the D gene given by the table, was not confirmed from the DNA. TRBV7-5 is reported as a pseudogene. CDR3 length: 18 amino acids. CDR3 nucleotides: TGTGCCAGAAGCTTAGTAAAGGTGCGGGGGGGCTCCTACAATGAGCAGTTCTTC. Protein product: CARSLVKVRGGSYNEQFF.